The 25 T cell receptor beta chains given below trace back to one sample, sequenced in a study of CD8 T cells in Susac syndrome. Reverse transcription used about 0.45 to 1 ug RNA and random hexamers. Using its own MiXCR run on the immunoSEQ multiplex PCR reads, TCRdb lists one record per CDR3 protein. The profile shows fewer than 150,000 distinct CDR3 sequences, 90% to 95% of them singletons. Sequenced sample: CD8+ T cells from PBMCs. These receptors all stem from a human donor in good health.

Only one count was recorded for this clonotype. V usage is TRBV30 and J usage is TRBJ2-7; 10 nucleotides match TRBD2. V gave up 6 bases and J gave up 1 base; unmatched junction bases: 6. The CDR3 contains 14 residues. CDR1 GTSNPN and CDR2 SVGIG come from the germline V gene (reference sequence). The CDR3: CACSGLAASYEQYF. Here the CDR3 DNA reads TGTGCCTGTAGCGGACTAGCGGCTTCCTACGAGCAGTACTTC.

This rearrangement joins TRBV7-8 to TRBJ2-1, with D possibly called TRBD1 or TRBD2 (5 bases each). This CDR3 region has 14 residues. CDR1 SGHVS and CDR2 FQNEAQ come from the germline V gene. The V and J ends lost 0 bases and 5 bases respectively, with 8 bases between them. This CDR3 reads CASSLAGANNEQFF. CDR3 bases: TGTGCCAGCAGCTTAGCCGGGGCAAACAATGAGCAGTTCTTC. The full variable domain, its missing parts supplied by reference TRBV7-8 and TRBJ2-1, is GAGVSQSPRYKVAKRGQDVALRCDPISGHVSLFWYQQALGQGPEFLTYFQNEAQLDKSGLPSDRFFAERPEGSVSTLKIQRTQQEDSAVYLCASSLAGANNEQFFGPGTRLTVL.

The genes are TRBV14 and TRBJ1-4, with TRBD1 as a possible D gene (5 bases). Germline V lookup: CDR1 SGHDN, CDR2 FVKESK. V was cut by 4 bases and J by 11 bases, with 14 bases left in between. This CDR3 region has 13 residues. The CDR3 here is CASSPLGDVKLFF. DNA of the CDR3: TGTGCCAGCAGCCCCCTGGGGGATGTCAAACTGTTTTTT.

The chain combines TRBV18 with TRBJ2-7; 12 bases map to TRBD2. V trimming: 8 bases; J trimming: 5 bases; junction bases outside the gene matches: 4. The V gene's germline CDR1 is KGHSH and CDR2 LQKENI. This CDR3 has 13 residues. The CDR3 region has the DNA TGTGCCAGCCGACTAGCGGGAGACGACGAGCAGTACTTC. Its translation is CASRLAGDDEQYF.

The V call is TRBV13, the J call TRBJ2-1; possibly TRBD2 for D (7 bases). Germline V lookup: CDR1 PRHDT, CDR2 FYEKMQ (reference sequence). V shed 3 bases and J shed 9 bases, with 18 bases lying between them. The CDR3 sequence is 15 residues long. The CDR3 sequence is CASSFGGPGLGEQFF. The CDR3 nucleotides read TGTGCCAGCAGCTTCGGGGGGCCAGGGCTAGGTGAGCAGTTCTTC.

This clonotype appeared once. The V gene is TRBV20-1, the J gene TRBJ2-1, with a tentative D call TRBD1 (5 bases). Looked up from germline, CDR1 is DFQATT and CDR2 is SNEGSKA (reference sequence). The CDR3 spans 15 residues. V lost 3 bases and J lost 0, with 12 bases in between. The CDR3 reads CSASNRLSSYNEQFF. For the CDR3, the DNA is TGCAGTGCTAGCAACAGGCTTAGCTCCTACAATGAGCAGTTCTTC.

This clonotype was detected only once. The CDR3 DNA is TGTGCCAGCAGCTCCCGGACAGATGGCTACACCTTC. This codes for CASSSRTDGYTF. This chain links TRBV7-2 with TRBJ1-2, with a tentative D call TRBD1 (6 bases). The CDR3 has 12 amino acids. From germline, CDR1 is SGHTA and CDR2 FQGNSA. V lost 4 bases, J lost 6 bases, and 9 bases lay in between.

The rearrangement uses TRBV29-1 and TRBJ2-5; D gene uncertain. This CDR3 spans 14 amino acids. V lost 5 bases, J lost 2 bases, and 15 bases lay in between. CDR1 and CDR2 from the germline V gene are SQVTM and ANQGSEA. This CDR3 reads CSVLYPGGQETQYF. CDR3 coding DNA: TGCAGCGTTTTGTATCCCGGCGGACAAGAGACCCAGTACTTC.

This CDR3 is CASSQTGNPPYNEQFF. The CDR3 DNA follows: TGCGCCAGCAGCCAAACAGGGAACCCACCCTACAATGAGCAGTTCTTC. This chain uses TRBV4-3 with TRBJ2-1, with a possible D match to TRBD1 (6 bases). The CDR3 length is 16 residues. V lost 2 bases to trimming and J lost 2 bases, with 13 bases between them. The germline CDR1 and CDR2 sequences are LGHNA and YSLEER.

The rearrangement links TRBV9 to TRBJ1-2; 8 positions agree with TRBD1. The CDR3 totals 16 residues. Germline lookup yields CDR1 SGDLS and CDR2 YYNGEE. Trimming cost V 2 bases and J 0 bases; bases outside gene matches: 6. DNA for the CDR3: TGTGCCAGCAGCGTGGGGACAGGACTAGCTAACTATGGCTACACCTTC. Its translation is CASSVGTGLANYGYTF.

This clonotype was counted only a few times. The CDR3 DNA reads TGCAGCGTTGAGGAGGCCGGGGAGCTGTTTTTT. This translates into CSVEEAGELFF. The chain uses TRBV29-1 and TRBJ2-2, with D perhaps TRBD2 (5 bases). Germline loops: CDR1 SQVTM, CDR2 ANQGSEA. The CDR3 is 11 residues long. V was cut by 3 bases and J by 6 bases, with 5 bases left in between.

Written as DNA, the CDR3 is TGTGCCAGCAGCCTGGAAGGGGGCCGGACAGATACGCAGTATTTT. Translation: CASSLEGGRTDTQYF. This chain links TRBV9 with TRBJ2-3; 7 nucleotides agree with TRBD1. The CDR3 is made up of 15 amino acids. CDR1 SGDLS and CDR2 YYNGEE come from the germline V gene. V was clipped by 4 bases and J by 3 bases; unmatched bases: 8.

This clonotype has only one observation. The CDR3 sequence is CASSQDGVSSRDTEAFF. The CDR3 coding sequence is TGTGCCAGCAGCCAAGATGGGGTCTCTTCAAGGGATACTGAAGCTTTCTTT. This chain links TRBV14 with TRBJ1-1; D is unclear. The CDR3 is 17 amino acids. Germline CDR1 and CDR2: SGHDN and FVKESK. The V gene lost 0 bases and the J gene lost 5 bases, with 19 bases spanning the gap.

The chain uses TRBV3-1 and TRBJ2-1, with 10 nucleotides matching TRBD2. CDR1 is LGHDT, CDR2 YNNKEL, per germline (reference sequence). V lost 4 bases to trimming and J lost 6 bases; unmatched junction nucleotides: 6. The CDR3 is 15 amino acids. CDR3: CASSLTGTSVNEQFF. DNA of the CDR3: TGTGCCAGCAGCCTTACCGGGACTAGCGTCAATGAGCAGTTCTTC.

The rearrangement joins TRBV13 to TRBJ1-1; the D gene is possibly TRBD1 (6 bases). The ends were cut back, 5 bases at V and 1 base at J, with 11 bases in the middle. The CDR3 totals 14 residues. CDR1 PRHDT and CDR2 FYEKMQ come from the germline V gene (reference sequence). CDR3 DNA: TGTGCCAGCAGCCCAACAGGGTCGAACACTGAAGCTTTCTTT. This encodes CASSPTGSNTEAFF.

The chain has TRBV15 and TRBJ2-7; TRBD2 matches at 9 bases. Germline CDR1 LNHNV, CDR2 YYDKDF (reference sequence). V shed 5 bases, J shed 5 bases, and the junction held 16 bases outside the gene matches. This CDR3 has 17 amino acids. CDR3 residues: CATSLRLAAPLKDEQYF. CDR3 nucleotide sequence: TGTGCCACCAGCCTACGACTAGCGGCCCCTCTAAAGGACGAGCAGTACTTC.

The J gene is TRBJ2-7, the V gene TRBV20-1; D unresolved. Germline assignment: CDR1 DFQATT and CDR2 SNEGSKA (reference sequence). The V gene lost 6 bases and the J gene lost 1 base, with 19 bases spanning the gap. The CDR3 runs to 15 residues. The CDR3 DNA follows: TGCAGTGCAGTACCGAGGACCAAACCTTCCTACGAGCAGTACTTC. Protein: CSAVPRTKPSYEQYF.

The rearrangement uses TRBV7-9 and TRBJ1-2; a possible D gene is TRBD1 (5 bases). This CDR3 is 15 amino acids long. Germline assignment: CDR1 SEHNR and CDR2 FQNEAQ (reference sequence). Trimming pared 5 bases from V and 2 bases from J, leaving 15 bases between. The CDR3 reads CASSDSTRDNYGYTF. In nucleotides, the CDR3 is TGTGCCAGCAGCGACTCTACCAGGGACAACTATGGCTACACCTTC. Drawing the rest from reference TRBV7-9 and TRBJ1-2, the complete variable domain is DTGVSQNPRHKITKRGQNVTFRCDPISEHNRLYWYRQTLGQGPEFLTYFQNEAQLEKSRLLSDRFSAERPKGSFSTLEIQRTEQGDSAMYLCASSDSTRDNYGYTFGSGTRLTVV.

The rearrangement links TRBV15 to TRBJ2-7, with TRBD2 identical over 10 bases. Losses at the gene ends were 4 bases for V and 6 bases for J; bases not matched to a gene: 3. CDR1 is LNHNV and CDR2 is YYDKDF in the germline V gene (reference sequence). The CDR3 length is 13 residues. CDR3: CATSTGLAVEQYF. For the CDR3, the DNA is TGTGCCACCAGCACCGGACTAGCGGTCGAGCAGTACTTC.

This clonotype was recorded only once. V gene TRBV12-3 or TRBV12-4 combines with J gene TRBJ2-1, with TRBD1 matching 11 bases. The CDR3 contains 12 residues. V was clipped by 4 bases and J by 15 bases; unmatched bases: 5. The CDR3 spells CASSWTGGSAFF. In nucleotides, the CDR3 is TGTGCCAGCAGTTGGACAGGGGGCTCTGCGTTCTTC.

The rearrangement joins TRBV20-1 to TRBJ2-1; weak D call: TRBD1 (7 bases). The CDR3 has 17 residues. The germline CDR1 and CDR2 sequences are DFQATT and SNEGSKA (reference sequence). Trimming stripped 0 bases from V and 2 bases from J, with 17 bases between. As DNA, the CDR3 is TGCAGTGCTAGAGATCAGGGCAGGGGGGTCCCCTACAATGAGCAGTTCTTC. Its translation: CSARDQGRGVPYNEQFF.

The chain combines TRBV27 with TRBJ2-7, with D unresolved. The CDR3 extends over 14 amino acids. Between the trimmed V and J ends, which lost 5 bases and 3 bases, there was a span of 14 bases. Germline loops: CDR1 MNHEY, CDR2 SMNVEV (reference sequence). CDR3 loop: CASSLAVSDYEQYF. For the CDR3, the DNA is TGTGCCAGCAGTCTCGCAGTCAGTGACTACGAGCAGTACTTC.

The V gene is TRBV6-2 or TRBV6-3, the J gene TRBJ2-3; perhaps TRBD1 as D (5 bases). The CDR3 totals 14 residues. Germline V gene sequence: CDR1 MNHEY, CDR2 SVGEGT. Trimming removed 4 bases at V and 1 base at J, with 9 bases between. For the CDR3, the DNA is TGTGCCAGCAGTTCGACCAGGGGCACAGATACGCAGTATTTT. Amino acid sequence: CASSSTRGTDTQYF.

V usage is TRBV6-1 and J usage is TRBJ2-7; 7 nucleotides line up with TRBD2. The CDR3 is 15 residues long. J was trimmed by 0 bases and V by 2 bases; bases with no gene match: 4. Per the germline V gene, CDR1 is MNHNS and CDR2 is SASEGT. CDR3 amino acids: CASSESGTPSYEQYF. Written as DNA, the CDR3 is TGTGCCAGCAGTGAAAGCGGGACCCCCTCCTACGAGCAGTACTTC.

The J gene is TRBJ2-6, the V gene TRBV14; D is uncertain. The germline V gene encodes CDR1 SGHDN and CDR2 FVKESK. The V gene lost 6 bases and the J gene lost 2 bases, with 5 bases spanning the gap. This CDR3 region has 13 residues. The DNA of the CDR3 is TGTGCCAGCAGGGGTCCTGGGGCCAACGTCCTGACTTTC. Translated, it gives CASRGPGANVLTF.